This T cell receptor (beta chain) was obtained from a study of blood T cells in healthy people across ages. The CDR3 totals 13 residues. CDR1 is LGHNA, CDR2 YNFKEQ, per germline. The ends were cut back, 4 bases at V and 8 bases at J, with 12 bases in the middle. With a J-beta primer mix and a sample-barcoded 5' primer, a second PCR ran about 6 to 11 cycles. A template-switch adaptor that had 12 random nucleotides put a tag on each cDNA molecule. TCRdb processed the 5' RACE reads anew with MiXCR; each CDR3 protein has one entry. The sample consists of about 1.4 million distinct CDR3 sequences, 59% of them appearing once.

Material: blood. This rearrangement joins TRBV4-2 to TRBJ2-1; possible D gene TRBD2, 6 bases. The receptor comes from a man younger than 35 in good health. CDR3 loop: CASSLRESYEQFF. The CDR3 DNA sequence: TGTGCCAGCAGCCTCCGGGAGAGCTATGAGCAGTTCTTC.